These 5 T cell receptor beta chains share one sample of origin, sequenced in a study of Graves' ophthalmopathy and Graves' hyperthyroidism. Beta-chain TCR CDR3 regions were amplified from RNA transcripts. HTBI primers primed a first-round RT-PCR, and a second-round multiplex PCR followed. TCRdb itself ran the multiplex PCR reads through MiXCR, one entry per CDR3 protein. This table has some 240,000 distinct CDR3 sequences, roughly 50% appearing once. Sequencing was performed on peripheral blood. All receptors derive from an adult man with Graves' ophthalmopathy.

The sample holds a few counts of this clonotype. The chain is built from TRBV2 and TRBJ2-7; 9 bases agree with TRBD1. Germline-derived CDR1 and CDR2 are SNHLY and FYNNEI. The CDR3 consists of 16 residues. The V segment lost 6 bases and the J segment 6 bases; nucleotides outside the gene matches: 15. CDR3 loop: CASRAPGTGSTSEQYF. The CDR3 DNA sequence: TGTGCCAGCAGGGCCCCCGGGACAGGGTCCACCTCCGAGCAGTACTTC.

This chain links TRBV5-4 with TRBJ2-5; perhaps D is TRBD1 or TRBD2 (5 bases each). The germline CDR1 and CDR2 sequences are SGHNT and YYREEE (reference sequence). V lost 7 bases to trimming and J lost 5 bases, with 21 bases between them. This CDR3 is built from 15 residues. The CDR3 nucleotides are TGTGCCAGCCGCCCTCTCAATGGGGGTCGGGAGACCCAGTACTTC. As protein: CASRPLNGGRETQYF.

The CDR3 region has the DNA TGTGCCAGCAGCGTAGTCTCGGAGAACACTGAAGCTTTCTTT. As protein: CASSVVSENTEAFF. The chain couples TRBV9 to TRBJ1-1; unclear D gene. From germline, CDR1 is SGDLS and CDR2 YYNGEE. The V gene lost 0 bases and the J gene lost 1 base, with 7 bases spanning the gap. The CDR3 totals 14 residues. Full variable domain (remainder filled in from reference TRBV9 and TRBJ1-1): DSGVTQTPKHLITATGQRVTLRCSPRSGDLSVYWYQQSLDQGLQFLIQYYNGEERAKGNILERFSAQQFPDLHSELNLSSLELGDSALYFCASSVVSENTEAFFGQGTRLTVV.

The rearrangement uses TRBV5-5 and TRBJ1-1; a possible D gene is TRBD1 (6 bases). The CDR3 consists of 14 residues. Looked up from germline, CDR1 is SGHKS and CDR2 is YYEKEE (reference sequence). The V end lost 4 bases, the J end lost 4 bases, and 14 bases lay between the germline ends. The DNA for the CDR3 is TGTGCCAGCAGCGCATTACAGGGAACCACTGAAGCTTTCTTT. The encoded protein is CASSALQGTTEAFF.

This clonotype was observed a single time. V gene TRBV12-3 or TRBV12-4 combines with J gene TRBJ2-2, with D perhaps TRBD2 (5 bases). The CDR3 length is 14 residues. The V and J ends lost 7 bases and 5 bases respectively, with 14 bases between them. The DNA for the CDR3 is TGTGCCAGCACCTTATACGAGGGAACCGGGGAGCTGTTTTTT. Amino acids: CASTLYEGTGELFF.